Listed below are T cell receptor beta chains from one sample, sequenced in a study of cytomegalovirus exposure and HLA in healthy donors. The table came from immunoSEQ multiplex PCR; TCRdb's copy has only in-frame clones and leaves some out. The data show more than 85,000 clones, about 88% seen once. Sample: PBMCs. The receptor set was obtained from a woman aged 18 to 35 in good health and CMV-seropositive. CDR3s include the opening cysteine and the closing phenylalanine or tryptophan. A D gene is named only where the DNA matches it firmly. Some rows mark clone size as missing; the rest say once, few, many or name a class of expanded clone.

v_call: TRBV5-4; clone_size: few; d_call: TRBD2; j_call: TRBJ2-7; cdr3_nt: TGTGCCAGCAGACCTAGCGGGAGGCCCTACGAGCAGTACTTC; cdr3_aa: CASRPSGRPYEQYF
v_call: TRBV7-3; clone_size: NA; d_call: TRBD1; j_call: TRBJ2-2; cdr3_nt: TGTGCCAGCAGTTATGACAGGGTTTCGAACACCGGGGAGCTGTTTTTT; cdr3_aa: CASSYDRVSNTGELFF
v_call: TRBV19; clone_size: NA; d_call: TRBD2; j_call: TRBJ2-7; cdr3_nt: TGTGCCAGTAGTCAGGGGGGAACTGGGACTAGCGGACTCTACGAGCAGTACTTC; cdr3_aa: CASSQGGTGTSGLYEQYF
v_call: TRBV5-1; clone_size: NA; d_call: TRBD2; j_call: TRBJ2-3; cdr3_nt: TGCGCCAGCAGCTTGGGTAGCGGGAGCACAGATACGCAGTATTTT; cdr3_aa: CASSLGSGSTDTQYF
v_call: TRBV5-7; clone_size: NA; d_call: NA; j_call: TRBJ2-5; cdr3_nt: TGTGCCAGCAGCGGCCGATCGAGTTGGAGGTTCGAGACCCAGTACTTC; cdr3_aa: CASSGRSSWRFETQYF
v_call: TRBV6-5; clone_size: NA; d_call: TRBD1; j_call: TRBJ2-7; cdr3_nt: TGTGCCAGCAGCAGGACAGGGTACGAGCAGTACTTC; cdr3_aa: CASSRTGYEQYF
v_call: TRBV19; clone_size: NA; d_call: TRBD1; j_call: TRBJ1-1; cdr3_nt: TGTGCCAGTAGTATGGGGAGAAGGGGGCAAGCTTTCTTT; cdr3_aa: CASSMGRRGQAFF
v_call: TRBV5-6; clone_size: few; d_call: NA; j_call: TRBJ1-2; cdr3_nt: TGTGCCAGCAGCTTCCAATCTACTACGAATGGCTACACCTTC; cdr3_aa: CASSFQSTTNGYTF
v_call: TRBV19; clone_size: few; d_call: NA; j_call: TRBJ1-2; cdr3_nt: TGTGCCAGTAGTATAGATCTGGTCGCGTTAAACTATGGCTACACCTTC; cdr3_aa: CASSIDLVALNYGYTF
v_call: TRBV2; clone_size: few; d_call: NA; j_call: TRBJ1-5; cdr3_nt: TGTGCCAGCCACCGGGACATATTTAGCAATCAGCCCCAGCATTTT; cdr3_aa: CASHRDIFSNQPQHF
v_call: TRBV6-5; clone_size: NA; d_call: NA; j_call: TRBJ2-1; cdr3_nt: TGTGCCAGCAGTTACGGGGGGGGCCCCTACAATGAGCAGTTCTTC; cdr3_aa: CASSYGGGPYNEQFF
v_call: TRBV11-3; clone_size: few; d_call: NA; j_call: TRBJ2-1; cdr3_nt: TGTGCCAGCAGCTCCAAACCCTCGGGGGGCGAGCAGTTCTTC; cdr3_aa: CASSSKPSGGEQFF
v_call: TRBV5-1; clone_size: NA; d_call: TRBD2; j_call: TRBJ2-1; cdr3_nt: TGCGCCAGCAGCTTGGCCGGGGGGTTATACAATGAGCAGTTCTTC; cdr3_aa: CASSLAGGLYNEQFF
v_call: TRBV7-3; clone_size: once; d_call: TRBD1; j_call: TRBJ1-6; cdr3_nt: TGTGCCAGCAGCTTATACACCCAGGGACAGGGGTTCTATAATTCACCCCTCCACTTT; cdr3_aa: CASSLYTQGQGFYNSPLHF
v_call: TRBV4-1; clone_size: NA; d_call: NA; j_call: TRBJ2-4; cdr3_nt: TGCGCCAGCAGCCAAGTACCCTCGGAAAACATTCAGTACTTC; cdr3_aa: CASSQVPSENIQYF
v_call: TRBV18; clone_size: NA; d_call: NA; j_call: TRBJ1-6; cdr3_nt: TGTGCCAGCTCACCAAAAGATTGGACAGATAATTCACCCCTCCACTTT; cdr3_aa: CASSPKDWTDNSPLHF
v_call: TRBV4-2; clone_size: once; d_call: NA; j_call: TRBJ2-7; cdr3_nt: TGTGCCAGCAGCCCGCTCCCCTTGATAGAGACAGGACCAGAACATGGGGAGCAGTACTTC; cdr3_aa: CASSPLPLIETGPEHGEQYF
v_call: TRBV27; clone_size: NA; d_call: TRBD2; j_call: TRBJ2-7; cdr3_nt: TGTGCCAGCAGTTCACCCGACACTAGCGGGGGTTCCTACGAGCAGTACTTC; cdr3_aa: CASSSPDTSGGSYEQYF
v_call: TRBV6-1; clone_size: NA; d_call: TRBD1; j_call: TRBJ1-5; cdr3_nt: TGTGCCAGCTCTACCGGGACAGGTCGCAGGCCCCAGCATTTT; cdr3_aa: CASSTGTGRRPQHF
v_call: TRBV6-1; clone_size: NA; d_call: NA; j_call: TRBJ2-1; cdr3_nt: TGTGCCAGCAGGGGGGAGGTCAATGAGCAGTTCTTC; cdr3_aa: CASRGEVNEQFF
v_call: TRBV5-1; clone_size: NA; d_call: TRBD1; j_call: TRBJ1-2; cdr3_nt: TGCGCCAGCAGCTCTAGCGGACAGGGAAGGAACTATGGCTACACCTTC; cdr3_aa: CASSSSGQGRNYGYTF
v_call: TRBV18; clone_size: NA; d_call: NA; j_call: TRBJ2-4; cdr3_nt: TGTGCCAGCTCACCACGTATTCTTAGTGGAGACTTCCAAGCCAAAAACATTCAGTACTTC; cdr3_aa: CASSPRILSGDFQAKNIQYF
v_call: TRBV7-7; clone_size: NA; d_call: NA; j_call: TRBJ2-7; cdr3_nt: TGTGCCAGCAGCCCCGGAGGGTCCTACGAGCAGTACTTC; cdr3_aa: CASSPGGSYEQYF
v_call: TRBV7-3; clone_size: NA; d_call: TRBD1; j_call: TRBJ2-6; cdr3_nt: TGTGCCAGCAGCCACCGGGACAGGTTCTCTGGGGCCAACGTCCTGACTTTC; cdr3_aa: CASSHRDRFSGANVLTF
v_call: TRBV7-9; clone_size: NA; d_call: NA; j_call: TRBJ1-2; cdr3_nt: TGTGCCAGCAGTACGTTGAAGGGGGGGAACTACACCTTC; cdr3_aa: CASSTLKGGNYTF
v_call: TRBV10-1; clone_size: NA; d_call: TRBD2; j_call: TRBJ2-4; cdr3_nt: TGCGCCAGCAGTGACAGGGAGGGAGCCAAAAACATTCAGTACTTC; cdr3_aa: CASSDREGAKNIQYF
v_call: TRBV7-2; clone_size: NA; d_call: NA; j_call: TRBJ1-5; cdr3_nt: TGTGCCAGCAGCTTACTTACCGGGAGCAATAATCAGCCCCAGCATTTT; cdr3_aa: CASSLLTGSNNQPQHF
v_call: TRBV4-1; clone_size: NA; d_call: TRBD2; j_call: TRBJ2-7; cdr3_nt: TGCGCCAGCAGCCAAGGGGGACTAGCCCGGACCTACGAGCAGTACTTC; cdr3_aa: CASSQGGLARTYEQYF
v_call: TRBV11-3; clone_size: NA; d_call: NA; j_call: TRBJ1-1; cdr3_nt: TGTGCCAGCAGGGCGGCCATGAACACTGAAGCTTTCTTT; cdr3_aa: CASRAAMNTEAFF
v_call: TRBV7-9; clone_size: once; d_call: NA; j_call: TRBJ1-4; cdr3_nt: TGTGCCAGCAGCCCACTGAATGAAAAACTGTTTTTT; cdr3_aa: CASSPLNEKLFF
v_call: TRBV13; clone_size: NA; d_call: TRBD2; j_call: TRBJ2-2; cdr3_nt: TGTGCCAGCAGCTCCAAAAAGGGTAGCGGGAGAGGCACCGGGGAGCTGTTTTTT; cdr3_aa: CASSSKKGSGRGTGELFF
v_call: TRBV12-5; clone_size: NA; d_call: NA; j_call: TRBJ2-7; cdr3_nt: TGTGCTAGTGGTTTGAGGGTTGAGGGCGCCGTAGCCTACGAGCAGTACTTC; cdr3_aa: CASGLRVEGAVAYEQYF
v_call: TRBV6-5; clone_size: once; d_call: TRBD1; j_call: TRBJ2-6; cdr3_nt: TGTGCCAGCAGCACAGGGGCGTCTGGGGCCAACGTCCTGACTTTC; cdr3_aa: CASSTGASGANVLTF
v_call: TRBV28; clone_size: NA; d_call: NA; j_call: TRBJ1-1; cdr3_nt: TGTGCCAGCAGTTCCATCCAGGGAACTGAAGCTTTCTTT; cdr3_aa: CASSSIQGTEAFF
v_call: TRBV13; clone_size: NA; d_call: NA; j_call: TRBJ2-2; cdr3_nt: TGTGCCAGCAGCTCAGCGGTCGGGGGGGAGCTGTTTTTT; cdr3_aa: CASSSAVGGELFF
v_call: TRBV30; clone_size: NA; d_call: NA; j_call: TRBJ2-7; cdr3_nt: TGTGCCTGGAGCCTGGAGCGGGTAACCCCCAGCCCCCACGAGCAGTACTTC; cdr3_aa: CAWSLERVTPSPHEQYF
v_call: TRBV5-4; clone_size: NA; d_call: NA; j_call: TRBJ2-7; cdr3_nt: TGTGCCAGCAGCTCGAAGGACAGTTCCTACGAGCAGTACTTC; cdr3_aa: CASSSKDSSYEQYF
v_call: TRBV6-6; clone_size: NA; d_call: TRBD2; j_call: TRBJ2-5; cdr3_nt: TGTGCCAGTACCTTAGCCGGCGGGGGCCAAGAGACCCAGTACTTC; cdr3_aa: CASTLAGGGQETQYF
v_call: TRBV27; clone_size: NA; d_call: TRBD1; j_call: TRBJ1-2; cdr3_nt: TGTGCCAGCAGCCCGACAGGGCTGTTGGATGGCTACACCTTC; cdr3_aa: CASSPTGLLDGYTF
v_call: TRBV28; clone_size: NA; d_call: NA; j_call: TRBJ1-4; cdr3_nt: TGTGCCAGCAGTACCCCCGGGGCAGGGACATATGAAAAACTGTTTTTT; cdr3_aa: CASSTPGAGTYEKLFF
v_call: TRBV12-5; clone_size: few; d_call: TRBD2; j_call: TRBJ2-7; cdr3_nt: TGTGCTAGTGGCCCCGGGGGGGGCTTACACTACGAGCAGTACTTC; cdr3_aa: CASGPGGGLHYEQYF
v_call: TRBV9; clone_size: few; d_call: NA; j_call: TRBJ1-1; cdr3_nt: TGTGCCAGCAGCCAAATGACAGGGAACACTGAAGCTTTCTTT; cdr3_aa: CASSQMTGNTEAFF
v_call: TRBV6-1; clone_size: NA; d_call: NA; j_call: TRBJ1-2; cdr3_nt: TGTGCCAGCAGTGAATTCTCTTCCGGGCCGCGGGCCTATGGCTACACCTTC; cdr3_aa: CASSEFSSGPRAYGYTF
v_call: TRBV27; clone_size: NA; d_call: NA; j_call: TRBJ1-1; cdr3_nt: TGTGCCAGCAGTTTATCGGTCGCTAAGAACACTGAAGCTTTCTTT; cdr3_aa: CASSLSVAKNTEAFF
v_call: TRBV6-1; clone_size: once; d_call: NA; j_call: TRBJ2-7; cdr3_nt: TGTGCCAGCAGTGTTAGCAGGGGCCCCCACGAGCAGTACTTC; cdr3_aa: CASSVSRGPHEQYF
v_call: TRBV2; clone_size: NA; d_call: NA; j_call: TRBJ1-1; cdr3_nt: TGTGCCAGCAGGGACCCCCAGAGGGTCGGGGACACTGAAGCTTTCTTT; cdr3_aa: CASRDPQRVGDTEAFF
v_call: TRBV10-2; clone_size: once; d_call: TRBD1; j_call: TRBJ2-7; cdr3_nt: TGCGCCAGCAGTGACCGGGACAGAAGTTACGAGCAGTACTTC; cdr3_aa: CASSDRDRSYEQYF
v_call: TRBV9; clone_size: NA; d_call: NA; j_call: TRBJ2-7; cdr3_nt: TGTGCCAGCAGCCCCGCCGGGTTCCAAAAAGAGCAGTACTTC; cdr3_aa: CASSPAGFQKEQYF
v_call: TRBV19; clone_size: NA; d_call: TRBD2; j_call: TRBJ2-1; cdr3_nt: TGTGCCAGTAGTCCGGGACTAGCGGACTACAATGAGCAGTTCTTC; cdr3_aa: CASSPGLADYNEQFF
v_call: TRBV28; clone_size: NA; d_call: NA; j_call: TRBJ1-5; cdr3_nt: TGTGCCAGCACCCCCGGCGGGTATAGCAATCAGCCCCAGCATTTT; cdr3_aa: CASTPGGYSNQPQHF
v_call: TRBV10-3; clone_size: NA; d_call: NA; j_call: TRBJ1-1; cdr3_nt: TGTGCCATCCAGCAGGGCGACGCTGAAGCTTTCTTT; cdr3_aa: CAIQQGDAEAFF
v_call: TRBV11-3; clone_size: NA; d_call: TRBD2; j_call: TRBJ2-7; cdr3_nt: TGTGCCAGCAGCGCCGGACTAGCGGGGGACGAGCAGTACTTC; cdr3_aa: CASSAGLAGDEQYF
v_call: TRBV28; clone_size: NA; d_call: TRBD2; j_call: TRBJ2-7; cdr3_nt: TGTGCCAGCAGTACCTTAGCGGGAGCGGCGGGGGAGCAGTACTTC; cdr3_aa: CASSTLAGAAGEQYF
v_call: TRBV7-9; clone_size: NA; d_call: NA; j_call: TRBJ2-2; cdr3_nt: TGTGCCAGCACCCCGGGCAGGGTCGAATCCGGGGAGCTGTTTTTT; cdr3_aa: CASTPGRVESGELFF
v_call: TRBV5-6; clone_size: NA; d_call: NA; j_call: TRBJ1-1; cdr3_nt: TGTGCCAGCAGCCTGGAGGGGACTGAAGCTTTCTTT; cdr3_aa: CASSLEGTEAFF